A selection of T cell receptor beta chains follows, all from one sample in a study of response to subunit inactivated influenza vaccine. TCRdb reprocessed the RT-PCR reads via MiXCR and lists one record per CDR3 protein. Of 550,000 to 600,000 distinct CDR3 sequences in the sample, approximately 10% were seen once. The specimen comprised PBMCs from blood, sampled on the day of vaccination. Receptors were obtained from a man aged 50-60 years who received an inactivated influenza vaccine. Each CDR3 is given with its conserved first and last residue. D genes are given only for firm matches. Not all rows give a size; the values are once, few, many and, for expanded clones, a class.

d_gene: NA; v_gene: TRBV29-1; abundance: NA; j_gene: TRBJ2-3; CDR3aa: CSVGVGNPTDTQYF; CDR3nt: TGCAGCGTGGGGGTAGGAAACCCCACAGATACGCAGTATTTT
d_gene: NA; v_gene: TRBV6-2/TRBV6-3; abundance: NA; j_gene: TRBJ2-5; CDR3aa: CASSSHILQETQYF; CDR3nt: TGTGCCAGCAGTTCACACATCCTTCAAGAGACCCAGTACTTC
d_gene: NA; v_gene: TRBV28; abundance: NA; j_gene: TRBJ1-5; CDR3aa: CASSLSRQSRPQHF; CDR3nt: TGTGCCAGCAGTTTATCTAGGCAGTCTAGGCCCCAGCATTTT
d_gene: NA; v_gene: TRBV28; abundance: NA; j_gene: TRBJ2-1; CDR3aa: CASSSRTGRGSSSYNEQFF; CDR3nt: TGTGCCAGCAGTTCTCGGACAGGGAGGGGGTCTAGCTCCTACAATGAGCAGTTCTTC
d_gene: NA; v_gene: TRBV3-1; abundance: NA; j_gene: TRBJ1-2; CDR3aa: CASSHRGRNYGYTF; CDR3nt: TGTGCCAGCAGCCACCGGGGGCGTAACTATGGCTACACCTTC
d_gene: TRBD1; v_gene: TRBV5-1; abundance: few; j_gene: TRBJ1-6; CDR3aa: CASRLATGNSPLHF; CDR3nt: TGCGCCAGCAGATTGGCGACAGGGAATTCACCCCTCCACTTT
d_gene: TRBD1; v_gene: TRBV2; abundance: NA; j_gene: TRBJ2-2; CDR3aa: CASSVQGASSGELFF; CDR3nt: TGTGCCAGCAGTGTCCAGGGGGCATCATCCGGGGAGCTGTTTTTT
d_gene: NA; v_gene: TRBV10-3; abundance: NA; j_gene: TRBJ2-1; CDR3aa: CAISPHHASYNEQFF; CDR3nt: TGTGCCATCAGTCCCCATCACGCCTCCTACAATGAGCAGTTCTTC
d_gene: TRBD1; v_gene: TRBV28; abundance: NA; j_gene: TRBJ1-3; CDR3aa: CASSSATGYGNTIYF; CDR3nt: TGTGCCAGCAGTTCCGCGACAGGGTACGGAAACACCATATATTTT
d_gene: TRBD1; v_gene: TRBV15; abundance: NA; j_gene: TRBJ1-5; CDR3aa: CATSRDKGAGNQPQHF; CDR3nt: TGTGCCACCAGCAGAGATAAGGGGGCAGGCAATCAGCCCCAGCATTTT
d_gene: TRBD1; v_gene: TRBV5-1; abundance: many; j_gene: TRBJ2-7; CDR3aa: CASSFGQGGEQYF; CDR3nt: TGCGCCAGCAGCTTCGGACAGGGCGGCGAGCAGTACTTC
d_gene: TRBD1; v_gene: TRBV29-1; abundance: NA; j_gene: TRBJ2-1; CDR3aa: CSAVGTGYFF; CDR3nt: TGCAGCGCCGTGGGGACAGGGTACTTCTTC